This TCR beta chain was sequenced in a study of neoadjuvant anti-PD-1 for oral cavity cancer. Study context: Nivolumab at 3 mg/kg was mostly given biweekly, three to four doses, pre-surgery. Patients without progression received a fourth nivolumab dose around day 43, then surgical resection on days 50-56.

Whole-study results and caveats: Treg/Th17 ratio rose with pretreatment blood and fell with post-treatment tumor TCRbeta clonality.

After removal of 3 bases from V and 7 bases from J, the junction contained 3 bases not matched to a gene. The CDR3 runs 12 residues. Germline-derived CDR1 and CDR2 are SGHTS and YDEGEE. A remark on this clone: Its antigen is as yet unknown.

Assay used: immunoSEQ multiplex PCR; TCRdb lists only in-frame clones, some missing. The sample has tens of thousands of clones; more than 60% are singletons. The material was PBMCs, obtained before nivolumab (anti-PD-1) treatment. The receptor comes from a person aged 40-85 years with oral cavity squamous cell carcinoma. J is TRBJ1-2 and V is TRBV5-8, with 7 bases aligning to TRBD1. In nucleotides, the CDR3 is TGTGCCAGCAGCTCTCACAGGGGTGGCTACACCTTC. Translating it yields CASSSHRGGYTF.